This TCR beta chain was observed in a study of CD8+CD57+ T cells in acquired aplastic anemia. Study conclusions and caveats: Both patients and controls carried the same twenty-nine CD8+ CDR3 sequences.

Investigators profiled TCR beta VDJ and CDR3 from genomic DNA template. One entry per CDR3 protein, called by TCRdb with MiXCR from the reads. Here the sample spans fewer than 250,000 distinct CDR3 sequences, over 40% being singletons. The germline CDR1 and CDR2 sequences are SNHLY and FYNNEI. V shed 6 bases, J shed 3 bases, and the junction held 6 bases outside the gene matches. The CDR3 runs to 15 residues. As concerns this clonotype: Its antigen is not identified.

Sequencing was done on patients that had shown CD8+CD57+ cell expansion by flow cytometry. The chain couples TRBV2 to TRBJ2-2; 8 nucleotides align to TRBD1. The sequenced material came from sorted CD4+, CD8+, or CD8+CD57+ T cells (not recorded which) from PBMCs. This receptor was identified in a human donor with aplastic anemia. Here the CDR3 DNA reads TGTGCCAGCAGCCAAGGACAGGGATACACCGGGGAGCTGTTTTTT. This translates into CASSQGQGYTGELFF.